This TCR beta chain was sequenced during a study of blood T cell repertoires in COVID-19. Study information: The United States, Italy and Spain were the sources of the acute and convalescent COVID-19 samples. Sources were T cells, B-cell-depleted T cells, or PBMCs; the material itself was cDNA or gDNA.

With V trimmed by 2 bases and J by 7 bases, 10 bases remained unmatched. Germline assignment: CDR1 SGHVS and CDR2 FQNEAQ. CDR3 length: 17 residues. The protocol was immunoSEQ multiplex PCR, while the TCRdb copy is restricted to in-frame clones and leaves out a portion. The sample contains about 110,000 clones, around 85% of which appear only once. The sequence came from a man aged 45 to 65 with acute or convalescent COVID-19. The specimen sequenced was peripheral blood. The V and J genes are TRBV7-8 and TRBJ1-4; 10 bases are a match to TRBD1. CDR3 in DNA: TGTGCCAGCAGCTTAAGGGGGACAGGGGCCTTAAGTGAAAAACTGTTTTTT. It encodes CASSLRGTGALSEKLFF.